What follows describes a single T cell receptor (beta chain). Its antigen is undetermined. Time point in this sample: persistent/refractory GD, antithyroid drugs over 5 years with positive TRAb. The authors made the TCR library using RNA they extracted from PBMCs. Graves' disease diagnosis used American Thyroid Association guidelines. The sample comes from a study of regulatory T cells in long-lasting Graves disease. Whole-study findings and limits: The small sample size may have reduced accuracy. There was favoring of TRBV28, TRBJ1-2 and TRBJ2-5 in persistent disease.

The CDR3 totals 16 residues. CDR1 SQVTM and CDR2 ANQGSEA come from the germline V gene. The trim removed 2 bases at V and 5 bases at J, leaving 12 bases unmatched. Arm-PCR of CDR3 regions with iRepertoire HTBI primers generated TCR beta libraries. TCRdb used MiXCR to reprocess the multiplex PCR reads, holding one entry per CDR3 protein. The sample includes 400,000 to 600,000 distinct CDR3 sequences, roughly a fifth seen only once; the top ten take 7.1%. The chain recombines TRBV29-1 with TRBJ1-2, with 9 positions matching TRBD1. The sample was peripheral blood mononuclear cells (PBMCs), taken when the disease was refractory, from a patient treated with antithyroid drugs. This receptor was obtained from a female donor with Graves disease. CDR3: CSVERIGTGLIYGYTF. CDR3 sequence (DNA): TGCAGCGTTGAACGAATAGGGACAGGGTTAATTTATGGCTACACCTTC.